This T cell receptor (beta chain) was found in a study of T cell changes during pregnancy in multiple sclerosis. Germline CDR1 is SGHTA and CDR2 is FQGNSA. This CDR3 has 16 residues. Trimming pared 1 base from V and 1 base from J, leaving 13 bases between. This clone was seen just once. Repertoires were generated with immunoSEQ multiplex PCR, while TCRdb's copy carries only in-frame clones and drops some. The repertoire consists of roughly 40,000 clones, with about nine tenths occurring once and the leading ten covering around 0.8%. Specimen: CD4+ T cells from peripheral blood mononuclear cells, collected before pregnancy. The receptor's source is a female donor with multiple sclerosis, enrolled in a pregnancy study. This rearrangement joins TRBV7-2 to TRBJ1-1; TRBD1 is a possible D gene (5 bases). The CDR3, as DNA: TGTGCCAGCAGCTTAGGTAGGGCCAGGGCGAACACTGAAGCTTTCTTT. It encodes CASSLGRARANTEAFF. Full variable domain (missing parts from reference TRBV7-2 and TRBJ1-1): GAGVSQSPSNKVTEKGKDVELRCDPISGHTALYWYRQSLGQGLEFLIYFQGNSAPDKSGLPSDRFSAERTGGSVSTLTIQRTQQEDSAVYLCASSLGRARANTEAFFGQGTRLTVV.